This paragraph covers one T cell receptor beta chain sequence. This clone was seen a few times. Its cognate antigen has yet to be identified. No quality values exist for individual bases; no much larger clone is one base distant. Other DNA sequences in this sample translate to the same CDR3. The data originate from a study of shared clonotypes between healthy human individuals (TCRdb year 2020). General notes on the study: A couple of women and a few men aged 18 to 49 years were included in the cohort. For each donor, CD4 naive and CD4 memory were each run on three plates, CD8 naive on two plates, and CD8 memory on one plate. The study deeply sequenced blood TCR repertoires of about 5 healthy adults to estimate repertoire size and the extent of clonotype sharing between individuals. To increase sequencing depth and limit assay-specific biases, different laboratories used diverse techniques to prepare libraries and sequence TCR repertoires. Each donor's leukapheresis produced roughly between roughly 0.85 and 9 billion PBMCs.

TCR CDR3 regions were amplified from genomic DNA by multiplex PCR using the deep immunoSEQ assay. Extracted genomic DNA from each cell subset was spread evenly across all wells of several immunoSEQ 96-well plates, with each plate serving as a replicate. For sorted subsets, each replicate PCR was loaded with approximately 0.2 ug genomic DNA, equivalent to roughly 30,000 T cell genomes. Purified libraries were quantified with a Qubit 3.0 fluorometer, sized on a Bioanalyzer 2100, and re-quantified with the KAPA Library Quantification kit. Every immunoSEQ 96-well plate was sequenced on a separate single-read 150-cycle Illumina NextSeq 550 flow cell. Under the source paper's analysis protocol: Because only junctional sequences without quality scores were contained in the immunoSEQ output, filtering matching that applied to full-length reads could not be performed. Sequences were annotated with PyIR, a Python wrapper for IgBLAST v1.9, using IMGT germline references to assign V/J genes and CDR3. Reads were filtered out if the reads had weak V/J assignments (E-value above 1e-6), no CDR3, stop codons, out-of-frame junctions, or ambiguous translated residues. V3J clonotypes were defined as sequences sharing an identical inferred V gene, J gene, and CDR3 amino acid sequence. To compute the percentage overlap between repertoires, the number of shared unique clonotypes was divided by the size of the smaller repertoire. Repertoire richness was assessed with RTK rarefaction, the Chao1 estimator, and Recon v2.1 estimates of unobserved clonotypes. Generation probabilities were computed with OLGA for all TCRbeta clonotypes obtained by the gDNA method from several donors. Not all clones reach the TCRdb copy of this immuneACCESS table, which keeps in-frame sequences only. Checked studies attribute under half of the gap to unresolved V genes and leave the rest unexplained. That table furnishes V, J and clone size, whereas the DNA furnished D and trimming. In this sample the table shows over 700,000 clones, around 70% of which occur a single time. The top ten hold about 1.7% of the sample.

CDR1 and CDR2 (SGHRS, YFSETQ) derive from the germline V gene. The CDR3 has 11 amino acids, counting the end cysteine and phenylalanine. The sequence is cut down to CDR3 DNA, 33 bases in frame from base 1. Between the V and J ends, shortened by 3 bases and 6 bases respectively, the junction contains 7 bases. Study-level results and caveats: Even with the large sequencing depth, rarefaction of the sorted-subset datasets indicated that sequencing was incomplete. Sharing across a handful of donors was observed for around 4.8% of naive CD4, 3.5% of naive CD8, about 2.3% of memory CD4, and roughly 0.43% of memory CD8 clonotypes. Because the study included only a small number of donors, the genetic and exposure-history diversity represented was limited. Sampling was restricted to blood, and TCR repertoires in tissue are likely to differ from TCR repertoires in blood. Based on pairwise subsampling, the degree of clonotype sharing among donors was expected to be affected by sequencing depth. Compared with non-shared clonotypes, clonotypes shared by all four sorted-subset donors had higher generation probabilities. Naive subsets generally had larger estimated clonotype richness than memory subsets.

The donors were healthy, HIV-negative adults who had no recently reported acute infections or vaccinations. Every donor was a Caucasian adult residing in Nashville, Tennessee, USA. CD4+ T cells were enriched by magnetic negative selection; naive cells were then positively selected on CD45RA, and the negative fraction formed the memory subset. Blood was obtained by leukapheresis, after which PBMCs were separated by Ficoll-Histopaque density gradient centrifugation and cryopreserved in liquid nitrogen vapor phase. Analytical flow cytometry was used to check the purity and quantity of each magnetically sorted T cell population. Genomic DNA was isolated from each sorted fraction and quantified by UV absorbance on a Nanodrop 2000c.

This TCR derives from a woman aged 25 to 39 in good health. Source material: memory CD4+ T cells sorted from blood. Explained via the paper, the cell subset or site label denotes: CD45RA-negative fraction. The V and J genes are TRBV5-1 and TRBJ2-7; TRBD2 is a weak D gene call, 5 bases matching. DNA sequence: TGCGCCAGCAGCTCGGCGGGCGAGCAGTACTTC. Its protein is CASSSAGEQYF.